One and the same sample provided the 19 T cell receptor beta chains below, sequenced in a study of blood T cell repertoires in COVID-19. The assay was immunoSEQ multiplex PCR, and TCRdb's table has in-frame clones only and misses some. The data contain about 300,000 clones, around nine tenths of them seen just once; the ten biggest clones take up 4.6%. The sequenced sample consisted of peripheral blood. The source of these receptors is a man between 35 and 55 years old with acute or convalescent COVID-19.

The genes are TRBV16 and TRBJ1-2; 7 bases are a match to TRBD1. The CDR3 is made up of 16 amino acids. Germline V gene sequence: CDR1 KGHSY, CDR2 FQNENV. The trim removed 5 bases at V and 1 base at J, leaving 10 bases unmatched. The CDR3 DNA is TGTGCCAGCAGCTTACGATCCGGGACAGTTAACTATGGCTACACCTTC. Translating gives CASSLRSGTVNYGYTF.

J is TRBJ2-2 and V is TRBV7-9; maybe TRBD1 (5 bases). CDR1 SEHNR and CDR2 FQNEAQ come from the germline V gene (reference sequence). Trimming stripped 4 bases from V and 4 bases from J, with 13 bases between. This CDR3 contains 15 residues. In nucleotides, the CDR3 is TGTGCCAGCAGCTCATGGACATTTCCCACCGGGGAGCTGTTTTTT. This encodes CASSSWTFPTGELFF.

On this clone itself: Other DNA sequences from this sample encode an identical CDR3 as well. This chain joins TRBV6-6 and TRBJ2-3; TRBD2 might be the D (6 bases). Germline values: CDR1 MNHNY, CDR2 SVGAGI (reference sequence). The CDR3 contains 14 residues. V was pared by 2 bases and J by 1 base, with 7 bases between. The CDR3 spells CASSYGGGTDTQYF. The CDR3, as DNA: TGTGCCAGCAGTTACGGCGGGGGCACAGATACGCAGTATTTT.

A remark on this clone: Other DNA sequences from this sample encode an identical CDR3 as well. This sequence joins TRBV5-1 and TRBJ2-7; D call uncertain. Looked up from germline, CDR1 is SGHRS and CDR2 is YFSETQ. Between the trimmed V and J ends, which lost 1 base and 3 bases, there was a span of 11 bases. The CDR3 consists of 14 residues. DNA for the CDR3: TGCGCCAGCAGCTTGTCCCCAGGCATCTACGAGCAGTACTTC. It is translated as CASSLSPGIYEQYF.

This clone was seen only a few times. The CDR3 nucleotides are TGTGCCAGCAGCGGGCCGCTCACGGGGAACACTGAAGCTTTCTTT. Translating gives CASSGPLTGNTEAFF. The J gene is TRBJ1-1, the V gene TRBV9; D ambiguous. The germline gives CDR1 SGDLS, CDR2 YYNGEE. Trimming pared 3 bases from V and 1 base from J, leaving 13 bases between. The CDR3 is made up of 15 amino acids. Full variable domain (rest looked up from reference TRBV9 and TRBJ1-1): DSGVTQTPKHLITATGQRVTLRCSPRSGDLSVYWYQQSLDQGLQFLIQYYNGEERAKGNILERFSAQQFPDLHSELNLSSLELGDSALYFCASSGPLTGNTEAFFGQGTRLTVV.

The chain joins TRBV25-1 to TRBJ1-6; no definite D call. The CDR3 covers 14 residues. V was shortened by 2 bases and J by 8 bases, with 10 bases between the two germline ends. Germline assignment: CDR1 MGHDK and CDR2 SYGVNS. CDR3 DNA sequence: TGTGCCAGCAGTGAAGTTAGATCCCATTCACCCCTCCACTTT. This gives the protein CASSEVRSHSPLHF.

This chain links TRBV9 with TRBJ2-1; TRBD1 might be the D (5 bases). Germline CDR1 is SGDLS and CDR2 is YYNGEE. The CDR3 sequence is 12 residues long. Trimming removed 6 bases from V and 5 bases from J, with 9 bases in between. In nucleotides, the CDR3 is TGTGCCAGCAAGGGGCTTGACAATGAGCAGTTCTTC. Amino acids: CASKGLDNEQFF.

The rearrangement uses TRBV6-1 and TRBJ1-2, with D uncertain. V was cut by 0 bases and J by 5 bases, with 7 bases left in between. Per the germline V gene, CDR1 is MNHNS and CDR2 is SASEGT. This CDR3 is built from 13 residues. The CDR3 is CASSEAGGYGYTF. The CDR3 bases are TGTGCCAGCAGTGAAGCGGGCGGGTATGGCTACACCTTC.

The chain couples TRBV4-1 to TRBJ1-1, with TRBD1 identical over 9 bases. Germline CDR1 MGHRA, CDR2 YSYEKL. Losses at the gene ends were 5 bases for V and 6 bases for J; bases not matched to a gene: 10. The CDR3 contains 15 residues. The CDR3 protein is CASSGAGQGKPEAFF. The CDR3 DNA reads as TGCGCCAGCAGCGGGGCGGGACAGGGAAAGCCTGAAGCTTTCTTT.

The V call is TRBV12-5, the J call TRBJ1-1; 7 bases map to TRBD1. The CDR3 loop spans 14 amino acids. Per the germline V gene, CDR1 is LGHNT and CDR2 is FRNRAP. V trimming: 7 bases; J trimming: 5 bases; junction bases outside the gene matches: 10. The CDR3 loop is CASVPQGGGTEAFF. The CDR3 coding sequence is TGTGCTAGTGTCCCTCAGGGGGGAGGAACTGAAGCTTTCTTT.

The rearrangement joins TRBV5-1 to TRBJ1-6; TRBD1 aligns across 10 bases. There are 16 residues in the CDR3. CDR1 is SGHRS and CDR2 is YFSETQ in the germline V gene. V dropped 2 bases and J dropped 7; count of bases not matched to a gene: 6. CDR3 in DNA: TGCGCCAGCAGCTTCGGGACAGGGGTGAAAAATTCACCCCTCCACTTT. This gives the protein CASSFGTGVKNSPLHF.

The chain's CDR3 is CASSEQTVDTQYF. The CDR3 DNA reads TGTGCCAGCAGTGAACAGACAGTTGATACGCAGTATTTT. V and J are TRBV25-1 and TRBJ2-3, with D possibly matching TRBD1 (5 bases). CDR3 length equals 13 residues. V lost 2 bases to trimming and J lost 6 bases, with 9 bases between them. Germline V gene lookup returns CDR1 MGHDK and CDR2 SYGVNS. Filled out from reference TRBV25-1 and TRBJ2-3, the complete variable domain reads EADIYQTPRYLVIGTGKKITLECSQTMGHDKMYWYQQDPGMELHLIHYSYGVNSTEKGDLSSESTVSRIRTEHFPLTLESARPSHTSQYLCASSEQTVDTQYFGPGTRLTVL.

This clone was found a few times. V and J are TRBV14 and TRBJ1-6; the D gene is possibly TRBD1 (5 bases). Per the germline V gene, CDR1 is SGHDN and CDR2 is FVKESK. This CDR3 comprises 17 residues. Trimming pared 0 bases from V and 4 bases from J, leaving 13 bases between. For the CDR3, the DNA is TGTGCCAGCAGCCAAGATCGGGCAGGGTTTTATAATTCACCCCTCCACTTT. Amino acids: CASSQDRAGFYNSPLHF.

CDR3 in amino acids: CASSQVSGMGTDTQYF. CDR3 DNA sequence: TGTGCCAGCAGCCAAGTTTCAGGAATGGGCACAGATACGCAGTATTTT. The genes are TRBV4-2 and TRBJ2-3; D is unresolved. The CDR3 sequence is 16 residues long. Trimming left V 1 base short and J 1 base short, with 12 bases between. Germline CDR1 is LGHNA and CDR2 is YNFKEQ.

The V call is TRBV20-1, the J call TRBJ1-6; D might be TRBD1 (5 bases). Germline CDR1 and CDR2: DFQATT and SNEGSKA (reference sequence). Deletions cut 3 bases from V and 8 bases from J, with 14 bases between. This CDR3 has 14 residues. DNA for the CDR3: TGCAGTGCTAGTACACGCAGGGCGGATTCACCCCTCCACTTT. Translated: CSASTRRADSPLHF.

The chain uses TRBV5-1 and TRBJ2-2; 9 bases agree with TRBD2. Germline V gives CDR1 SGHRS, CDR2 YFSETQ. The CDR3 runs 14 residues. The V gene end was trimmed by 7 bases and the J gene end by 3 bases; junction bases not matched to a gene: 4. The CDR3 DNA reads as TGCGCCAGCGAAGAGCGGGGGGACACCGGGGAGCTGTTTTTT. Its translation is CASEERGDTGELFF.

The V gene is TRBV29-1, the J gene TRBJ2-3, with D perhaps TRBD1 (5 bases). The germline gives CDR1 SQVTM, CDR2 ANQGSEA. CDR3 length: 12 residues. Between the trimmed V and J ends, which lost 7 bases and 4 bases, there was a span of 12 bases. The CDR3 loop reads CSAPGYPDTQYF. Here the CDR3 DNA reads TGCAGCGCCCCAGGGTACCCAGATACGCAGTATTTT.

The rearrangement links TRBV6-6 to TRBJ2-2; TRBD2 matches 14 bases. V trimming: 5 bases; J trimming: 6 bases; junction bases outside the gene matches: 5. Germline assignment: CDR1 MNHNY and CDR2 SVGAGI (reference sequence). The CDR3 has 16 amino acids. This CDR3 is CASSRLAGGRPGELFF. The CDR3 DNA reads TGTGCCAGCAGTCGACTAGCGGGGGGGCGGCCCGGGGAGCTGTTTTTT.

The gene calls are TRBV11-2 and TRBJ2-7; TRBD1 agrees at 7 bases. The CDR3 sequence is 15 residues long. The trim removed 9 bases at V and 3 bases at J, leaving 14 bases unmatched. The germline V gene has CDR1 SGHAT and CDR2 FQNNGV. The CDR3 DNA is TGTGCCAGTCGCGAATGGGACAGCAAATACTACGAGCAGTACTTC. Its translation: CASREWDSKYYEQYF.